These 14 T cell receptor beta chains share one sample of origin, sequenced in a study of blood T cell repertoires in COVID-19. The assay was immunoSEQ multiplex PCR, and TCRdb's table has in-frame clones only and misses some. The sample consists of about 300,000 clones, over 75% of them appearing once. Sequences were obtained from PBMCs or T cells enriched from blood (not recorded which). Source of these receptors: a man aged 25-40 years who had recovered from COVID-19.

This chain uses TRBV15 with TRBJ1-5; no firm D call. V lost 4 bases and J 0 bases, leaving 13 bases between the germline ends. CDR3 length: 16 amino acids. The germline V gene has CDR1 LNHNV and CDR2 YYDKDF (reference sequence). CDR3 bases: TGTGCCACCAGCAACTCTCGTGTTTATAGCAATCAGCCCCAGCATTTT. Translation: CATSNSRVYSNQPQHF. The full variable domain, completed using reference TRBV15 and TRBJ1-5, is DAMVIQNPRYQVTQFGKPVTLSCSQTLNHNVMYWYQQKSSQAPKLLFHYYDKDFNNEADTPDNFQSRRPNTSFCFLDIRSPGLGDTAMYLCATSNSRVYSNQPQHFGDGTRLSIL.

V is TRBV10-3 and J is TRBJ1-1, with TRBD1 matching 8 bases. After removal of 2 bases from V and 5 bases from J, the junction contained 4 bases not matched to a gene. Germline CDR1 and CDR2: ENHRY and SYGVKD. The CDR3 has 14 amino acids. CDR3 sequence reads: CAISERTGKTEAFF. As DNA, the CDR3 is TGTGCCATCAGTGAGAGGACAGGGAAGACTGAAGCTTTCTTT.

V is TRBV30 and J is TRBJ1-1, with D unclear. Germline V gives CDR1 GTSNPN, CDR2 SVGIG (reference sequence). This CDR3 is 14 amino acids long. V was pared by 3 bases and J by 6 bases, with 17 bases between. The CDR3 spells CAWRRKFEFAEAFF. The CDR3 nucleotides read TGTGCCTGGAGGAGGAAGTTCGAATTCGCTGAAGCTTTCTTT.

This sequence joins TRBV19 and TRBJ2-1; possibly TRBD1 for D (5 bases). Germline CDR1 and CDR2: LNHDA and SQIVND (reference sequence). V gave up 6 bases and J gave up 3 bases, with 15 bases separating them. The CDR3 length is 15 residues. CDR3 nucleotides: TGTGCCAGTAGACGACAGCAGGATGGCTACAATGAGCAGTTCTTC. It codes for CASRRQQDGYNEQFF.

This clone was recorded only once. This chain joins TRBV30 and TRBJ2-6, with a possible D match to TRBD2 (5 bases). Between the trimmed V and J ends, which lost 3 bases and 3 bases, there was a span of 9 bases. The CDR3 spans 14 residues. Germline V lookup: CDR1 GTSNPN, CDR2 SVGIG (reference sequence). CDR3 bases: TGTGCCTGGAGCGGAGGAGTTGGGGCCAACGTCCTGACTTTC. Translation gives CAWSGGVGANVLTF. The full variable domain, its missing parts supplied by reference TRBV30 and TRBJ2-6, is SQTIHQWPATLVQPVGSPLSLECTVEGTSNPNLYWYRQAAGRGLQLLFYSVGIGQISSEVPQNLSASRPQDRQFILSSKKLLLSDSGFYLCAWSGGVGANVLTFGAGSRLTVL.

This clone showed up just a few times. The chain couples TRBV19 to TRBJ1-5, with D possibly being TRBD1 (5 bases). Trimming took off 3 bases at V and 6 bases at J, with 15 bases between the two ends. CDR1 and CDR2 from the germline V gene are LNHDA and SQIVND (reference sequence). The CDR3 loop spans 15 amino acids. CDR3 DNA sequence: TGTGCCAGTAGTATTAACAGGTTTTTGTCTCAGCCCCAGCATTTT. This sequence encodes CASSINRFLSQPQHF. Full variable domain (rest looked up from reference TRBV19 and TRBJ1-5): DGGITQSPKYLFRKEGQNVTLSCEQNLNHDAMYWYRQDPGQGLRLIYYSQIVNDFQKGDIAEGYSVSREKKESFPLTVTSAQKNPTAFYLCASSINRFLSQPQHFGDGTRLSIL.

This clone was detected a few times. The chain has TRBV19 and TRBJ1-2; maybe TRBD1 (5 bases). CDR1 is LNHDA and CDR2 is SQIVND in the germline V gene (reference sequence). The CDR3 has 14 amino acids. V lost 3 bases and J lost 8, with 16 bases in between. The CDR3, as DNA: TGTGCCAGTAGTATGGTTGGACACATGGGAGGCTACACCTTC. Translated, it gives CASSMVGHMGGYTF.

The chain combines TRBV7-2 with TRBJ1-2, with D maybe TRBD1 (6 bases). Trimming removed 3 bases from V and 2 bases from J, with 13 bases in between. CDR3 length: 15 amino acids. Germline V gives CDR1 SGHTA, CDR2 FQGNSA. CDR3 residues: CASSLSPTGNYGYTF. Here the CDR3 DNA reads TGTGCCAGCAGCTTGTCCCCGACAGGAAACTATGGCTACACCTTC.

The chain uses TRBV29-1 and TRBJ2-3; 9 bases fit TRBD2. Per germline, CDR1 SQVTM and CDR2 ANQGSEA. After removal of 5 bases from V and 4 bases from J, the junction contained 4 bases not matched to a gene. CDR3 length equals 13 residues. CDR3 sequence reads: CSVLSGSSDTQYF. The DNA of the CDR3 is TGCAGCGTTCTTAGCGGGAGCTCAGATACGCAGTATTTT.

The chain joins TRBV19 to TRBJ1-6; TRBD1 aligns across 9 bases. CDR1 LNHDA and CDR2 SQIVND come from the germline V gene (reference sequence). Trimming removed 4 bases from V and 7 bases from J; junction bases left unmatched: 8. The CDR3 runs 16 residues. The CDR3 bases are TGTGCCAGTAGTACCGGGACAGGGCTAGGGAATTCACCCCTCCACTTT. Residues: CASSTGTGLGNSPLHF.

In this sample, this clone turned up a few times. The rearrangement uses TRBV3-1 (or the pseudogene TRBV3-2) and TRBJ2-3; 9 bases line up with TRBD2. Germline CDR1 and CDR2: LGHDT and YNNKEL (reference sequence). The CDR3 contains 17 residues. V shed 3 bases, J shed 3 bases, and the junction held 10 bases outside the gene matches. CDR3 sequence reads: CASSHLRRGGRTDTQYF. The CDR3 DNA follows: TGTGCCAGCAGCCACTTGAGGCGGGGGGGCCGGACAGATACGCAGTATTTT.

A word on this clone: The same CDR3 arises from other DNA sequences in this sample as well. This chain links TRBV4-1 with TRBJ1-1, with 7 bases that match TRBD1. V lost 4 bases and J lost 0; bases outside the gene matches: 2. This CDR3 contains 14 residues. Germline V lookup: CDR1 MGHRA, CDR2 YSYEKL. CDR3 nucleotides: TGCGCCAGCAGCCCTCAGGGGGTGAACACTGAAGCTTTCTTT. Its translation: CASSPQGVNTEAFF.

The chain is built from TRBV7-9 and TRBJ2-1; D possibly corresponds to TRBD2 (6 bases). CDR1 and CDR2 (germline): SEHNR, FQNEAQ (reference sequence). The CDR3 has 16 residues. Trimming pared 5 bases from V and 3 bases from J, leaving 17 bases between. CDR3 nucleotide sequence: TGTGCCAGCAGCCTAATCAGTGGGACTTACTACAATGAGCAGTTCTTC. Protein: CASSLISGTYYNEQFF.

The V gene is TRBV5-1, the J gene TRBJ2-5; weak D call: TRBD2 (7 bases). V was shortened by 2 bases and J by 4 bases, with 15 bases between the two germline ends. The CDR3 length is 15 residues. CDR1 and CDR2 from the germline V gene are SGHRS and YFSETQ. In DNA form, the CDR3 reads TGCGCCAGCAGCTTTAGGGGGGACTACCTAGAGACCCAGTACTTC. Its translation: CASSFRGDYLETQYF.